The source of this T cell receptor (beta chain) is a study of a mutant IDH1 vaccine in newly diagnosed glioma. Study-wide context: Averaging approximately 40 years of age, treated patients were approximately 62% male and 37.5% female. Standard pretreatment was either radiotherapy, temozolomide, or, for most, radiochemotherapy with temozolomide.

Profiled with immunoSEQ multiplex PCR; TCRdb holds only in-frame clones, not every one. The repertoire holds roughly 60,000 clones, about 80% seen once, with approximately 6.2% in the top ten. With respect to this clone: Its antigen is as yet unknown.

The sample's time point: week 23, last vaccination. Every vaccination contained 300 ug of the mutant IDH1 20-mer peptide and was paired with topical imiquimod. Trimming pared 6 bases from V and 3 bases from J, leaving 9 bases between. Germline loops: CDR1 SNHLY, CDR2 FYNNEI. This CDR3 spans 12 amino acids. Sample: PBMCs, taken from a glioma patient whose treatment included an IDH1 peptide vaccine. This clonotype was obtained from a man between 40 and 49 years old with glioma. The V call is TRBV2, the J call TRBJ2-7; no clear D gene. CDR3 in amino acids: CASRGSGYEQYF. Here the CDR3 DNA reads TGTGCCAGCAGGGGGTCGGGCTACGAGCAGTACTTC.